This TCR beta chain was identified during a study of CD8 T cells in ankylosing spondylitis. Note on this clonotype: The antigen is undetermined.

The CDR3 consists of 16 residues. Per germline, CDR1 MGHDK and CDR2 SYGVNS. The V and J ends lost 4 bases and 2 bases respectively, with 17 bases between them. TCRdb re-analysed the 5' RACE reads in MiXCR, keeping a single row per CDR3 protein. The sample includes about 310,000 distinct CDR3 sequences, less than 25% seen only once; the top ten take 3.5%. Findings and caveats of the study: What seemed typical of ankylosing spondylitis blood was a TCR beta motif built from 8 or 9 highly homologous variants. Some of the motif variants had earlier been found in reactive arthritis patients' fluid and blood. Disease-linked clones bore a CD8+ phenotype and were relatively rare in peripheral blood.

Sequencing was carried out using blood, either unsorted or a sorted T cell fraction (not recorded which). The chain recombines TRBV25-1 with TRBJ2-5; maybe TRBD2 (6 bases). This receptor was obtained from a female donor with ankylosing spondylitis or in good health (not recorded which). CDR3 region: CASSASRSGNQETQYF. In nucleotides, the CDR3 is TGTGCCAGCAGTGCCTCCCGTAGCGGAAATCAAGAGACCCAGTACTTC.